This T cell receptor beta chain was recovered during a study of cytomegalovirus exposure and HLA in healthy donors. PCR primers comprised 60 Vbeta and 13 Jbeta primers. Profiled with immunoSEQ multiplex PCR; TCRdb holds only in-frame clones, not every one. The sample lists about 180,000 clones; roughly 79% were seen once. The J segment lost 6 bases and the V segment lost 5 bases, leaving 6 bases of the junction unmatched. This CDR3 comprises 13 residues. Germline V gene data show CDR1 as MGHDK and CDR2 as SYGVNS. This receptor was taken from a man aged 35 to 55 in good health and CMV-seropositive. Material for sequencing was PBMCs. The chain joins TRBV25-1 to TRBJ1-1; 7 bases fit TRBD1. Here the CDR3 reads CASSSTGEAEAFF. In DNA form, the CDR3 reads TGTGCCAGCAGTTCTACAGGGGAGGCTGAAGCTTTCTTT.